This T cell receptor (beta chain) was sequenced for a study of cytomegalovirus exposure and HLA in healthy donors. Looking at the study overall: The roughly 130 validation repertoires used the same platform as the approximately 670 first-cohort repertoires, a later analysis reported.

CDR3 length: 14 amino acids. CDR1 and CDR2 from the germline V gene are SGHDN and FVKESK. V lost 4 bases and J lost 7, with 15 bases in between. Here immunoSEQ multiplex PCR was the method, and the copy in TCRdb shows in-frame clones only, minus some. This table has 120,000 or so clones, more than 70% appearing once. Study-wide results and caveats: The classifier reportedly diagnosed cytomegalovirus status with high sensitivity and specificity. A subsequent analysis found that TCR clusters from the first cohort also tended to co-occur in the 130 or so validation repertoires, with 94% of cluster scores above 0.

To note about this clone: Its target is not known.

Sequencing used PBMCs. The receptor was derived from a man aged 18 to 29 in good health and CMV-seronegative. V and J are TRBV14 and TRBJ2-3; no clear D gene. This CDR3 reads CASSRVVSSHTQYF. In nucleotides, the CDR3 is TGTGCCAGCAGCCGCGTAGTGAGCTCTCATACGCAGTATTTT.